The 14 T cell receptor beta chains below all came from one sample that was sequenced in a study of cytomegalovirus exposure and HLA in healthy donors. The PCR made use of 60 Vbeta and 13 Jbeta primers. Assay used: immunoSEQ multiplex PCR; TCRdb lists only in-frame clones, some missing. This table holds about 160,000 clones, more than 70% found once. The sample taken for sequencing was PBMCs. These receptors were taken from a man aged 25 to 45 in good health and CMV-seronegative.

The chain combines TRBV11-1 with TRBJ2-3, with D uncertain. Trimming took 5 bases from V and 6 from J, leaving 15 bases between them. This CDR3 has 14 residues. Germline-derived CDR1 and CDR2 are SGHAT and FQDESV (reference sequence). The CDR3 nucleotides are TGTGCCAGCAGCGGCCCCCTCGGAGCCGATACGCAGTATTTT. This sequence encodes CASSGPLGADTQYF.

The chain uses TRBV4-1 and TRBJ1-1; D is unclear. V shed 1 base and J shed 0 bases, with 18 bases lying between them. CDR1 is MGHRA and CDR2 is YSYEKL in the germline V gene. The CDR3 extends over 18 amino acids. The CDR3 DNA reads TGCGCCAGCAGCCAAGGAGCTTTGGGTAGGCAGGTGAACACTGAAGCTTTCTTT. As protein: CASSQGALGRQVNTEAFF.

In this sample, this clone turned up many times. The chain carries TRBV6-1 and TRBJ2-3, with 10 bases identical to TRBD2. Trimming removed 2 bases from V and 4 bases from J; junction bases left unmatched: 3. The germline gives CDR1 MNHNS, CDR2 SASEGT. The CDR3 contains 15 residues. CDR3 nucleotide sequence: TGTGCCAGCAGTGAACTAGCGGGAGCTCCAGATACGCAGTATTTT. It yields the protein CASSELAGAPDTQYF.

This clone was seen a single time. The genes are TRBV4-3 and TRBJ2-1; 14 nucleotides match TRBD2. CDR1 and CDR2 (germline): LGHNA, YSLEER. The CDR3 loop spans 20 amino acids. After removal of 1 base from V and 7 bases from J, the junction contained 15 bases not matched to a gene. DNA of the CDR3: TGCGCCAGCAGCCAAGTCCCGGGACTAGCGGGAGATGGGACAGAAAATGAGCAGTTCTTC. Translating it yields CASSQVPGLAGDGTENEQFF.

This CDR3 is CASSTGINRLAGTNEQYF. The CDR3 bases are TGTGCCAGCAGCACCGGAATAAATAGACTCGCCGGTACGAACGAGCAGTACTTC. The V gene is TRBV21-1, the J gene TRBJ2-7; the table's D call TRBD2 went unverified against the DNA. TRBV21-1 is an annotated pseudogene. This CDR3 region has 18 residues.

The chain couples TRBV29-1 to TRBJ2-3; 8 bases line up with TRBD1. V was clipped by 1 base and J by 5 bases; unmatched bases: 2. Per germline, CDR1 SQVTM and CDR2 ANQGSEA. The CDR3 is 13 residues long. The CDR3 sequence: CSVEGQGRDTQYF. The CDR3 nucleotides are TGCAGCGTTGAAGGACAGGGGAGAGATACGCAGTATTTT.

The chain couples TRBV10-3 to TRBJ1-1; D not resolved. V was clipped by 6 bases and J by 3 bases, with 17 bases between them. The CDR3 runs to 15 residues. CDR1 and CDR2 from the germline V gene are ENHRY and SYGVKD. This chain's CDR3 is CAIRGSLLEHTEAFF. The CDR3 DNA reads TGTGCCATCAGGGGCTCGCTTCTCGAGCACACTGAAGCTTTCTTT.

The chain carries TRBV10-3 and TRBJ1-2; 7 nucleotides match TRBD1. Germline lookup yields CDR1 ENHRY and CDR2 SYGVKD. V trimming: 5 bases; J trimming: 8 bases; junction bases outside the gene matches: 8. CDR3 size: 13 residues. CDR3 region: CAISYPGQRGYTF. CDR3 in DNA: TGTGCCATCAGTTATCCGGGACAGCGAGGCTACACCTTC.

V gene TRBV5-6 combines with J gene TRBJ2-7, with D possibly being TRBD1 (5 bases). Germline V CDR1 and CDR2: SGHDT, YYEEEE. Trimming removed 2 bases from V and 2 bases from J, with 11 bases in between. The CDR3 spans 14 residues. The CDR3 sequence is CASSFADRTYEQYF. In nucleotides, the CDR3 is TGTGCCAGCAGCTTTGCCGACAGAACCTACGAGCAGTACTTC.

This clone is a singleton in its sample. V usage is TRBV4-3 and J usage is TRBJ2-3; weak D call: TRBD2 (5 bases). V was cut by 0 bases and J by 5 bases, with 18 bases left in between. Looked up from germline, CDR1 is LGHNA and CDR2 is YSLEER. The CDR3 is made up of 17 amino acids. In nucleotides, the CDR3 is TGCGCCAGCAGCCAAGACTTATTAGGTAGACGGGGAGATACGCAGTATTTT. It specifies CASSQDLLGRRGDTQYF.

The rearrangement links TRBV13 to TRBJ2-7; 10 nucleotides agree with TRBD2. Trimming cost V 3 bases and J 3 bases; bases outside gene matches: 8. Germline V gene lookup returns CDR1 PRHDT and CDR2 FYEKMQ (reference sequence). The CDR3 totals 16 residues. In DNA, the CDR3 is TGTGCCAGCAGCTTCGGAAGACTAGCGGGCCACTACGAGCAGTACTTC. It translates to CASSFGRLAGHYEQYF.

This chain links TRBV5-4 with TRBJ2-1; 11 bases line up with TRBD2. Trimming cost V 3 bases and J 8 bases; bases outside gene matches: 7. CDR1 and CDR2 (germline): SGHNT, YYREEE (reference sequence). The CDR3 runs 15 residues. CDR3 loop: CASSSGSGGGYEQFF. The DNA of the CDR3 is TGTGCCAGCAGCTCCGGTAGCGGGGGGGGGTATGAGCAGTTCTTC.

Comments on this clone: Its ends do not fully match the called genes, so a read error is possible. The rearrangement joins TRBV18 to TRBJ1-1, with 10 bases fitting TRBD1. This CDR3 is 18 amino acids long. Germline V gene data show CDR1 as KGHSH and CDR2 as LQKENI. The CDR3 DNA is TGTGCCAGCTCACCATTTGTGGTATCAGGGACAGGGGTACACCTTGCCCCCTTT. Translating gives CASSPFVVSGTGVHLAPF.

J is TRBJ1-2 and V is TRBV11-2; 8 positions match TRBD1. After removal of 1 base from V and 3 bases from J, the junction contained 10 bases not matched to a gene. CDR1 and CDR2 from the germline V gene are SGHAT and FQNNGV. The CDR3 has 17 residues. The CDR3 DNA reads TGTGCCAGCAGCTTAGCCGGCCGGACAGGGCCCCACTATGGCTACACCTTC. This translates into CASSLAGRTGPHYGYTF.